Listed below are T cell receptor beta chains from one sample, sequenced in a study of regulatory T cells in long-lasting Graves disease. TCRdb ran MiXCR on the multiplex PCR reads and lists one entry per CDR3 protein. Of roughly 530,000 distinct CDR3 sequences in the sample, 16% were seen once. The sample was also reused in another study, on T cells in Graves' hyperthyroidism and ophthalmopathy.

The sequencing used peripheral blood mononuclear cells (PBMCs), collected at new diagnosis, from a patient treated with antithyroid drugs. The receptor source for this set is a woman aged 35-65 years with Graves disease. Each CDR3 is given with its conserved first and last residue. A D gene is named only where the DNA matches it firmly. Rows may omit the clone size; those that give it use once, few, many or a size class.

D gene	J gene	V gene	clone size	CDR3 protein	CDR3 DNA
-	TRBJ2-3	TRBV20-1	many	CSAWLGRGTSTDTQYF	TGCAGTGCTTGGCTTGGTAGGGGAACTAGCACAGATACGCAGTATTTT
TRBD1	TRBJ1-3	TRBV3-1	many	CASSQIGRTGHQNTIYF	TGTGCCAGCAGCCAAATCGGGAGGACAGGGCATCAGAACACCATATATTTT
TRBD1	TRBJ1-5	TRBV15	-	CATSTPGQGASNRPQHF	TGTGCCACCAGCACTCCGGGACAGGGGGCTAGCAATCGGCCCCAGCATTTT
-	TRBJ2-2	TRBV2	many	CASSELSEGYGELFF	TGTGCCAGCAGTGAATTAAGCGAGGGGTACGGGGAGCTGTTTTTT
TRBD1	TRBJ1-2	TRBV28	-	CASSYIPGGDGDYGYTF	TGTGCCAGCAGTTATATCCCAGGGGGCGACGGGGACTATGGCTACACCTTC
-	TRBJ1-5	TRBV18	many	CASSPTEDQPQHF	TGTGCCAGCTCTCCGACAGAGGATCAGCCCCAGCATTTT
TRBD2	TRBJ2-1	TRBV2	many	CASSALAGNEQFF	TGTGCCAGCAGTGCTCTAGCGGGTAATGAGCAGTTCTTC
TRBD2	TRBJ2-1	TRBV5-1	few	CASSSSGTSEVEEQFF	TGCGCCAGCAGCTCCTCCGGGACTAGCGAAGTTGAAGAGCAGTTCTTC
TRBD1	TRBJ1-4	TRBV9	-	CASSVDRGNEKLFF	TGTGCCAGCAGCGTAGACAGGGGCAACGAAAAACTGTTTTTT
-	TRBJ1-5	TRBV10-3	many	CAISDSGGNQPQHF	TGTGCCATCAGTGATTCAGGGGGCAATCAGCCCCAGCATTTT
TRBD1	TRBJ1-1	TRBV27	many	CASSLSPTGTANTEAFF	TGTGCCAGCAGTTTATCGCCTACCGGGACAGCGAACACTGAAGCTTTCTTT
TRBD2	TRBJ2-1	TRBV2	many	CASSVAGGLNEQFF	TGTGCCAGCAGTGTAGCGGGGGGGTTAAATGAGCAGTTCTTC
TRBD2	TRBJ2-6	TRBV28	-	CASSFSGEGASGANVLTF	TGTGCCAGCAGTTTCTCTGGGGAGGGAGCTTCTGGGGCCAACGTCCTGACTTTC
TRBD2	TRBJ2-5	TRBV3-1	few	CASSQDKTSGGETQYF	TGTGCCAGCAGCCAAGATAAGACTAGCGGGGGGGAGACCCAGTACTTC
-	TRBJ2-7	TRBV12-3/TRBV12-4	many	CASSLKRQGGEQYF	TGTGCCAGCAGTTTAAAACGGCAGGGGGGCGAGCAGTACTTC
-	TRBJ2-1	TRBV9	few	CASSVYGESEQFF	TGTGCCAGCAGCGTTTACGGGGAAAGTGAGCAGTTCTTC
-	TRBJ1-4	TRBV12-3/TRBV12-4	few	CASSRMEGGKLFF	TGTGCCAGCAGTCGCATGGAGGGTGGAAAACTGTTTTTT
-	TRBJ1-1	TRBV5-1	many	CASSAQESNTEAFF	TGCGCCAGCAGCGCCCAGGAGTCGAACACTGAAGCTTTCTTT
TRBD2	TRBJ2-7	TRBV7-2	many	CASSFLPRGAYLKQYF	TGTGCCAGCAGCTTTTTGCCGCGGGGGGCTTATCTGAAGCAGTACTTC
-	TRBJ1-6	TRBV12-3/TRBV12-4	many	CASSPQSRDSPLHF	TGTGCCAGCAGCCCCCAGTCGCGGGATTCACCCCTCCACTTT
-	TRBJ1-2	TRBV7-2	few	CASSLRTENYGYTF	TGTGCCAGCAGCTTAAGGACAGAAAACTATGGCTACACCTTC
TRBD2	TRBJ2-3	TRBV11-2	many	CASSLLMRGERDF	TGTGCCAGCAGCTTATTAATGCGGGGGGAGAGGGATTTT
-	TRBJ2-1	TRBV3-1	few	CASSEDYVSYNEQFF	TGTGCCAGCAGCGAAGACTACGTCTCCTACAATGAGCAGTTCTTC
-	TRBJ2-1	TRBV11-2	many	CASSLEPRGSHNEQFF	TGTGCCAGCAGCCTAGAACCCCGGGGCTCCCACAATGAGCAGTTCTTC